The 9 T cell receptor beta chains listed next were all sequenced from one sample in a study of cytomegalovirus exposure and HLA in healthy donors. The study ran its PCR with 60 Vbeta and 13 Jbeta primers. Some clones are missing from TCRdb's copy, which holds only in-frame ones; the method was immunoSEQ multiplex PCR. This sample's table has 100,000 to 150,000 clones. The sample comprised PBMCs. The receptors derive from a man under 40 in good health and CMV-seronegative.

The chain couples TRBV2 to TRBJ2-7; D is unresolved. There are 11 residues in the CDR3. The germline V and J ends were trimmed by 8 bases and 1 base, with 6 bases remaining between them. CDR1 SNHLY and CDR2 FYNNEI come from the germline V gene. In nucleotides, the CDR3 is TGTGCCAGCTCGAGGTCCTACGAGCAGTACTTC. Its translation: CASSRSYEQYF.

This chain joins TRBV28 and TRBJ2-3; TRBD2 matches at 7 bases. After removal of 8 bases from V and 1 base from J, the junction contained 6 bases not matched to a gene. CDR1 and CDR2 from the germline V gene are MDHEN and SYDVKM. The CDR3 runs 14 residues. CDR3 coding DNA: TGTGCCAGCGGGGGGGGGAAAGGCACAGATACGCAGTATTTT. It translates to CASGGGKGTDTQYF.

The J gene is TRBJ1-5, the V gene TRBV2, with 9 bases that match TRBD1. The V gene end was trimmed by 3 bases and the J gene end by 2 bases; junction bases not matched to a gene: 2. CDR1 is SNHLY, CDR2 FYNNEI, per germline. CDR3 length: 15 residues. DNA of the CDR3: TGTGCCAGCAGTGAGAGGGACAGGGGCAATCAGCCCCAGCATTTT. Translating it yields CASSERDRGNQPQHF. Using reference TRBV2 and TRBJ1-5 for the parts outside the CDR3, the full variable domain is EPEVTQTPSHQVTQMGQEVILRCVPISNHLYFYWYRQILGQKVEFLVSFYNNEISEKSEIFDDQFSVERPDGSNFTLKIRSTKLEDSAMYFCASSERDRGNQPQHFGDGTRLSIL.

This sequence joins TRBV30 and TRBJ2-5; a possible D gene is TRBD2 (6 bases). Per germline, CDR1 GTSNPN and CDR2 SVGIG (reference sequence). This CDR3 has 13 residues. V lost 5 bases and J 0 bases, leaving 10 bases between the germline ends. CDR3: CAWGGGYQETQYF. The CDR3 nucleotides read TGTGCCTGGGGAGGAGGGTACCAAGAGACCCAGTACTTC.

This sequence joins TRBV7-2 and TRBJ1-5; TRBD1 matches at 8 bases. Germline V gives CDR1 SGHTA, CDR2 FQGNSA. The CDR3 contains 18 residues. Trimming took 6 bases from V and 1 from J; bases not matched to a gene: 14. The CDR3 DNA reads TGTGCCAGCAGTTCATCTCCCGGGACAGGTGAGAGCAATCAGCCCCAGCATTTT. This translates into CASSSSPGTGESNQPQHF.

This chain's CDR3 is CASSLREGYGYTF. The CDR3 DNA sequence: TGTGCCAGCAGCCTCAGGGAGGGCTATGGCTACACCTTC. This sequence joins TRBV7-9 and TRBJ1-2; TRBD1 might be the D (5 bases). CDR3 size: 13 residues. The V and J ends lost 5 bases and 4 bases respectively, with 11 bases between them. Germline CDR1 is SEHNR and CDR2 is FQNEAQ (reference sequence).

The chain carries TRBV21-1 and TRBJ2-3; the table's D call, TRBD2, was not checked against the DNA. TRBV21-1 is a pseudogene segment. There are 17 residues in the CDR3. The chain's CDR3 is CASSKERTSGIGDTQYF. In nucleotides, the CDR3 is TGTGCCAGCAGCAAAGAAAGGACTAGCGGGATTGGAGATACGCAGTATTTT.

This rearrangement joins TRBV29-1 to TRBJ1-2; TRBD1 agrees at 10 bases. V lost 8 bases to trimming and J lost 7 bases; unmatched junction nucleotides: 10. Germline lookup yields CDR1 SQVTM and CDR2 ANQGSEA. This CDR3 contains 13 residues. The CDR3 bases are TGCAGCCTAAAGACAGGGGGCGGGGGTGGCTACACCTTC. It translates to CSLKTGGGGGYTF.

The rearrangement joins TRBV10-3 to TRBJ1-1, with D uncertain. CDR1 ENHRY and CDR2 SYGVKD come from the germline V gene. The CDR3 covers 15 residues. V was shortened by 0 bases and J by 0 bases, with 8 bases between the two germline ends. The CDR3 coding sequence is TGTGCCATCAGTGAGTCGCCGGGTTTGAACACTGAAGCTTTCTTT. This translates into CAISESPGLNTEAFF.